This T cell receptor (beta chain) emerged from a study of blood T cell repertoires in COVID-19. For the study at large: Specimens from acute and convalescent COVID-19 originated in the United States, Italy and Spain. PBMCs, B-cell-depleted T cells, or T cells provided the cDNA or gDNA that made up the material.

Patients in Seattle were enrolled during active infection, then followed longitudinally. V was shortened by 1 base and J by 0 bases, with 7 bases between the two germline ends. CDR3 length: 15 residues. From germline, CDR1 is SGHTA and CDR2 FQGNSA. In the original analysis: Estimated nucleated cell counts came from reference gene primer amplification. TCRdb's table, derived via immunoSEQ multiplex PCR, lists solely in-frame clones and lacks some. V and J calls and clone size follow that table, whereas D and trimming were derived from the DNA. The data hold some 130,000 clones, with roughly 91% observed a single time.

Material for sequencing was peripheral blood. The chain carries TRBV7-2 and TRBJ1-3; weak D call: TRBD1 (6 bases). The clonotype was recovered from a man between 60 and 75 years old with COVID-19, enrolled during active disease. The CDR3 DNA sequence: TGTGCCAGCAGCTTAGAACAGGGCTCTGGAAACACCATATATTTT. Translation gives CASSLEQGSGNTIYF.